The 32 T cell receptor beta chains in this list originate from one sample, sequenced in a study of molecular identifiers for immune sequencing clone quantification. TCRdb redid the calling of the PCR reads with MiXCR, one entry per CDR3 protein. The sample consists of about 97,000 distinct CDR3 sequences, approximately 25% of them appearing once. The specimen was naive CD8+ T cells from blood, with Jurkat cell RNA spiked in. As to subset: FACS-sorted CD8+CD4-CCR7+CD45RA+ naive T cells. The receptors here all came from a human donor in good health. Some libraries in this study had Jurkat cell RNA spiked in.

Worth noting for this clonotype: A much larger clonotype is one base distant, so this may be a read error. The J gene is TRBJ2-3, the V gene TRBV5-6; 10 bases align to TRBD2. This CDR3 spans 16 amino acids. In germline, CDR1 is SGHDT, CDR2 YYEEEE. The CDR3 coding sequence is TGTGCCAGCAGCTTGTACCTAGCGGGAGTCGCAGATACGCCGTATTTT. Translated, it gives CASSLYLAGVADTPYF.

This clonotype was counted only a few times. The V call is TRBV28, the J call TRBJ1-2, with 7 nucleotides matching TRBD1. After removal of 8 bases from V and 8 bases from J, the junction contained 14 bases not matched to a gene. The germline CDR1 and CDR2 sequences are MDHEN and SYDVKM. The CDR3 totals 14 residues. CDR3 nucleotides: TGTGCCAGCCACTACAGGGGCGGGGGCTACGGCTACACCTTC. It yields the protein CASHYRGGGYGYTF.

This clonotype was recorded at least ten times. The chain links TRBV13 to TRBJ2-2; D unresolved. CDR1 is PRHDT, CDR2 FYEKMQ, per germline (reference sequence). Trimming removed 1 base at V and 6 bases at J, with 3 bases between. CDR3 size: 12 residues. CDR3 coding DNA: TGTGCCAGCAGCTTAGCACCCGGGGAGCTGTTTTTT. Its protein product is CASSLAPGELFF.

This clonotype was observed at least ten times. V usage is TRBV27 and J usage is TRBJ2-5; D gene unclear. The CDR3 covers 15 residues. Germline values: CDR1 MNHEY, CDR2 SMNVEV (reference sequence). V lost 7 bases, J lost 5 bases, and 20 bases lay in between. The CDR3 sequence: CASTPLFGPHETQYF. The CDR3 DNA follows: TGTGCCAGCACTCCTCTTTTTGGACCGCACGAGACCCAGTACTTC.

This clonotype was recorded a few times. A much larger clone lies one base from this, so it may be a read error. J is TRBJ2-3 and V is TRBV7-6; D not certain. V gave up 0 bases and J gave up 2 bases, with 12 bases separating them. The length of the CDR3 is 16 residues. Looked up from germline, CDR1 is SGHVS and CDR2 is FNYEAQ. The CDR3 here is CASSLAYLPTTDTQYF. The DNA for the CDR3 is TGTGCCAGCAGCTTAGCGTATCTTCCGACCACAGATACGCAGTATTTT. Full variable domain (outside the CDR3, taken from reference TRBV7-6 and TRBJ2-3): GAGVSQSPRYKVTKRGQDVALRCDPISGHVSLYWYRQALGQGPEFLTYFNYEAQQDKSGLPNDRFSAERPEGSISTLTIQRTEQRDSAMYRCASSLAYLPTTDTQYFGPGTRLTVL.

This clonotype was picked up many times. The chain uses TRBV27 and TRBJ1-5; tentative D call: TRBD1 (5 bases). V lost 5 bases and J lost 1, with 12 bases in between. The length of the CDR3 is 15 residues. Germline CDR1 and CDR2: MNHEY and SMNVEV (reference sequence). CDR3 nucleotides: TGTGCCAGCAGTATGGACATTTACAGCAATCAGCCCCAGCATTTT. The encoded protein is CASSMDIYSNQPQHF.

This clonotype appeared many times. Here the CDR3 DNA reads TGTGCCAGCAGTAGACAGGGAGATACGCAGTATTTT. It codes for CASSRQGDTQYF. The J gene is TRBJ2-3, the V gene TRBV12-3 or TRBV12-4; TRBD1 matches at 7 bases. The CDR3 is 12 amino acids. The V and J ends lost 5 bases and 5 bases, in that order; junction bases with no gene match: 1.

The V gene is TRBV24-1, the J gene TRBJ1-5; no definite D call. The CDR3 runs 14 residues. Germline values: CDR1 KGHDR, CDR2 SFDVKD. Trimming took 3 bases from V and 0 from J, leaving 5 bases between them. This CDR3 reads CATSDPYSNQPQHF. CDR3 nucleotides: TGTGCCACCAGTGATCCTTATAGCAATCAGCCCCAGCATTTT.

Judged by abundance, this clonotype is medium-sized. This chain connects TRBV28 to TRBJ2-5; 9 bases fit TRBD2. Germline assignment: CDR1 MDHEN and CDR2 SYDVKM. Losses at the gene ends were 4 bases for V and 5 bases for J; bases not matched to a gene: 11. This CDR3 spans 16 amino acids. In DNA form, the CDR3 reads TGTGCCAGCAGTTCCACAGTACTAGCGGGTCTGGAGACCCAGTACTTC. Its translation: CASSSTVLAGLETQYF.

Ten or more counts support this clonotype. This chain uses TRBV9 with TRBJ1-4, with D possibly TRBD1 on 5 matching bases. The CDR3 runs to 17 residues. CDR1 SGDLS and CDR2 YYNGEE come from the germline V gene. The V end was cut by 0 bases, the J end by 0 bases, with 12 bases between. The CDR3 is CASSVGWQGATNEKLFF. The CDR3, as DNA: TGTGCCAGCAGCGTAGGTTGGCAGGGTGCAACTAATGAAAAACTGTTTTTT.

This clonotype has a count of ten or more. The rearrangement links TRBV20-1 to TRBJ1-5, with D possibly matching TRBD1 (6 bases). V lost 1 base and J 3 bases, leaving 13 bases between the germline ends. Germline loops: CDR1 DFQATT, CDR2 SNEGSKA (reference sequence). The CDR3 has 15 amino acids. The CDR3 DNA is TGCAGTGCTAGAGCAGGGGAGGGGGTCAATCAGCCCCAGCATTTT. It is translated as CSARAGEGVNQPQHF.

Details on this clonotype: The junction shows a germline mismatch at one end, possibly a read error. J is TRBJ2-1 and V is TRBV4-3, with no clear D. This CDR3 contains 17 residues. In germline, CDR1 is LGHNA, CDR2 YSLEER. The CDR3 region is CAGSQDFAASNTMRQFF. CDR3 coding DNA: TGCGCCGGCAGCCAAGATTTCGCCGCCAGTAACACAATGAGGCAGTTCTTC.

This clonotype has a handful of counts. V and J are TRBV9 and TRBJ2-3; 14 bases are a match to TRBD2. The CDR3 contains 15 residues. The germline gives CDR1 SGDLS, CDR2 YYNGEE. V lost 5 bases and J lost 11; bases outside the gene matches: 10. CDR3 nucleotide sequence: TGTGCCAGCAGTTACTCCGGGACTAGCGGGGGAGTGCAGTATTTT. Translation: CASSYSGTSGGVQYF.

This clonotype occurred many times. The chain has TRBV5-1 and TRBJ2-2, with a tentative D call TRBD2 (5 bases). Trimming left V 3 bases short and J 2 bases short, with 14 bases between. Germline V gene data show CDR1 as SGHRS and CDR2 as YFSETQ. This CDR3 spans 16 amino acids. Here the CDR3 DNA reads TGCGCCAGCAGCTATCTGGGAGTCACAAACACCGGGGAGCTGTTTTTT. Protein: CASSYLGVTNTGELFF.

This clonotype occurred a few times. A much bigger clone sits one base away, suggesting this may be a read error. The CDR3 sequence is CASSQDLVQVTQYF. The CDR3, as DNA: TGCGCCAGCAGCCAAGACCTTGTCCAAGTGACCCAGTACTTC. The chain couples TRBV4-3 to TRBJ2-5, with D uncertain. The CDR3 has 14 amino acids. CDR1 is LGHNA and CDR2 is YSLEER in the germline V gene.

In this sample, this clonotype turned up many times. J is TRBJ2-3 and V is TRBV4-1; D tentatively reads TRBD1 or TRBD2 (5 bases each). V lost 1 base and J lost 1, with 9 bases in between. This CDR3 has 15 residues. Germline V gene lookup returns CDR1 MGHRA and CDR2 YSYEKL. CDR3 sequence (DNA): TGCGCCAGCAGCCAAGGTGTGGGGGGCACAGATACGCAGTATTTT. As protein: CASSQGVGGTDTQYF.

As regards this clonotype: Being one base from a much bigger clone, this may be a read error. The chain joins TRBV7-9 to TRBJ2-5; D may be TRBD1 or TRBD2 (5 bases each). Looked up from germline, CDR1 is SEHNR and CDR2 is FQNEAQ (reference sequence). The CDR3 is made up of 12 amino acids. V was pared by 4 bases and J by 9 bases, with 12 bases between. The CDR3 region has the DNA TGTGCCAGCAGCTCCGGGGCTACCTCCCAGTACTTC. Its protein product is CASSSGATSQYF.

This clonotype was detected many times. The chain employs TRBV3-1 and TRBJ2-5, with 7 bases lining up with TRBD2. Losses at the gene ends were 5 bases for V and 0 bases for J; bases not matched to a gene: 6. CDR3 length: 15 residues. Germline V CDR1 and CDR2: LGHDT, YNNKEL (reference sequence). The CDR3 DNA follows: TGTGCCAGCAGCTTAGGTCTAGCGGACCAAGAGACCCAGTACTTC. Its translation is CASSLGLADQETQYF.

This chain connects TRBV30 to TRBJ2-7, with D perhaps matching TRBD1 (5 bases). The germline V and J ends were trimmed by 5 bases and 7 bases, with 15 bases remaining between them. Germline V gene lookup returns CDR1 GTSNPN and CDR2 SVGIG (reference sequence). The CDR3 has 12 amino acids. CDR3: CAWQGDRVEQYF. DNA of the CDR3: TGTGCCTGGCAAGGGGATAGGGTGGAGCAGTACTTC.

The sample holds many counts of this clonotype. This chain's CDR3 is CASSPGTGPGSGNQETQYF. The CDR3 DNA reads as TGTGCCAGCTCTCCCGGGACGGGCCCAGGAAGCGGGAACCAAGAGACCCAGTACTTC. This chain uses TRBV13 with TRBJ2-5; TRBD2 aligns across 7 bases. The CDR3 covers 19 residues. The V gene end was trimmed by 8 bases and the J gene end by 0 bases; junction bases not matched to a gene: 21. Germline V CDR1 and CDR2: PRHDT, FYEKMQ (reference sequence).

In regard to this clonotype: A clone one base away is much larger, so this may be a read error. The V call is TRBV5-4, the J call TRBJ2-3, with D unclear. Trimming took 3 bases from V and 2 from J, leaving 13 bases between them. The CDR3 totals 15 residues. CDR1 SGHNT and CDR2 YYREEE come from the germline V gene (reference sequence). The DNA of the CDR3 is TGTGCCAGCAGCTCAAATTTGGATATCACAGATACGCAGTATTTT. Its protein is CASSSNLDITDTQYF.

CDR3 region: CASRQISYEQYF. The CDR3 nucleotides read TGTGCCAGCAGACAGATCTCCTACGAGCAGTACTTC. This chain uses TRBV7-9 with TRBJ2-7; D not certain. V lost 6 bases and J lost 0, with 6 bases in between. Looked up from germline, CDR1 is SEHNR and CDR2 is FQNEAQ (reference sequence). CDR3 length: 12 residues. Full variable domain (missing parts from reference TRBV7-9 and TRBJ2-7): DTGVSQNPRHKITKRGQNVTFRCDPISEHNRLYWYRQTLGQGPEFLTYFQNEAQLEKSRLLSDRFSAERPKGSFSTLEIQRTEQGDSAMYLCASRQISYEQYFGPGTRLTVT.

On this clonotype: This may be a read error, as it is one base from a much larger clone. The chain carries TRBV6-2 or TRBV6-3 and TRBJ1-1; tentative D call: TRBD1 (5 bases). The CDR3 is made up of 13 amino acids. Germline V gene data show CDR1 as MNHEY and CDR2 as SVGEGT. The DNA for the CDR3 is TGTGCCAGCCTGGGACGGATGAACACTGTAGCTTTCTTT. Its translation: CASLGRMNTVAFF.

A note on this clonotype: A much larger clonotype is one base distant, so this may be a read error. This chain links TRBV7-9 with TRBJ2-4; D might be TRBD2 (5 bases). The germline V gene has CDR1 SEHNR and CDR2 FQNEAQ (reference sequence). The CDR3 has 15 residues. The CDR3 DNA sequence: TGTGCCAGCCAAAGGGCGGACCTAGCCAAAATCATTCAGTACTTC. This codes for CASQRADLAKIIQYF.

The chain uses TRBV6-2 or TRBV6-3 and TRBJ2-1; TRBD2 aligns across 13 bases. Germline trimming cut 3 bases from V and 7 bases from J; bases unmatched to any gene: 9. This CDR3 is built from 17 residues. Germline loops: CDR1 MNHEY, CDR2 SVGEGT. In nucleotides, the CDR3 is TGTGCCAGCAGTTATCCCCGGACTAGCGGGAGAACAAATGAGCAGTTCTTC. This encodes CASSYPRTSGRTNEQFF.

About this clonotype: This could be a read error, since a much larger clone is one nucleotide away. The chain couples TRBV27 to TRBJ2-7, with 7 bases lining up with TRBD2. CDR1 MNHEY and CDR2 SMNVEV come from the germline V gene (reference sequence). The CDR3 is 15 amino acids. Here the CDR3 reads CASSSTSANSYDQYF. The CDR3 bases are TGTGCCAGCAGTAGTACTAGCGCCAACTCCTACGATCAGTACTTC.

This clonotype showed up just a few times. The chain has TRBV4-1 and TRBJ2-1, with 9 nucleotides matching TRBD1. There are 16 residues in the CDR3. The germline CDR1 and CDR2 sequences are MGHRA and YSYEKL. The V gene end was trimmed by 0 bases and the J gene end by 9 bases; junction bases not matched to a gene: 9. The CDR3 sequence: CASSQDSTGGRGEQFF. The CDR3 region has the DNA TGCGCCAGCAGCCAAGATTCGACAGGGGGGAGAGGTGAGCAGTTCTTC.

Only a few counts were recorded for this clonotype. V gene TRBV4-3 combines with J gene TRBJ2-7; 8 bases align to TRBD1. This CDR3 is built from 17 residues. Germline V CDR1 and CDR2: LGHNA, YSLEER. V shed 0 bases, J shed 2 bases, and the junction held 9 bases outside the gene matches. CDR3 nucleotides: TGCGCCAGCAGCCAAGACTCTCAGGGGGCGAGGGCCTACGAGCAGTACTTC. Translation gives CASSQDSQGARAYEQYF.

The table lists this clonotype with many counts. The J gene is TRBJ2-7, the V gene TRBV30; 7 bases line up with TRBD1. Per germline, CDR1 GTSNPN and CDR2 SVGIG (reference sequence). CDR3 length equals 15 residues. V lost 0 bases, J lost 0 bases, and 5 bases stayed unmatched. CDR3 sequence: CAWSVGQVSSYEQYF. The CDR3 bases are TGTGCCTGGAGTGTAGGACAGGTGAGCTCCTACGAGCAGTACTTC.

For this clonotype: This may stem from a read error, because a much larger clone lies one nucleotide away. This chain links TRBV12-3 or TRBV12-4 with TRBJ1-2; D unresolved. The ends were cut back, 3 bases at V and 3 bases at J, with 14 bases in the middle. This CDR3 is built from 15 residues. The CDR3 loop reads CASSFFRADDYGYTF. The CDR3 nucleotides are TGTGCCAGCAGTTTCTTCCGGGCAGACGACTATGGCTACACCTTC.

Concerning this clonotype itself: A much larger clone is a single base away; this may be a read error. The CDR3 sequence is CAISGTASYNEQFF. CDR3 nucleotides: TGTGCCATCAGCGGGACAGCGTCCTACAATGAGCAGTTCTTC. The chain recombines TRBV5-6 with TRBJ2-1; D is possibly TRBD1 or TRBD2 (7 bases each). The CDR3 has 14 residues. Germline CDR1 reads SGHDT; CDR2 reads YYEEEE.

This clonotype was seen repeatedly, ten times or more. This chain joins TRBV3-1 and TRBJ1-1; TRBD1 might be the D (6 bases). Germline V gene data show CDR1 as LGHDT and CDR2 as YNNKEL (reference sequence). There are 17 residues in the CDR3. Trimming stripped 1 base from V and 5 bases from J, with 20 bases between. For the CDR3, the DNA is TGTGCCAGCAGCCAAGGGACAGCGAAGACGGGGAATACTGAAGCTTTCTTT. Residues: CASSQGTAKTGNTEAFF.